Listed below are T cell receptor beta chains from one sample, sequenced in a study of cytomegalovirus exposure and HLA in healthy donors. Data came from immunoSEQ multiplex PCR; TCRdb stores just in-frame clones and leaves some out. This sample has about 130,000 clones, with over 60% found just once. The sequencing input was PBMCs. These receptors came from a female donor in good health and CMV-seronegative. Both conserved end residues are part of each CDR3. A D gene is named only where the DNA matches it firmly. Clone size is stated in some rows and not others, as once, few, many or a class when expanded.

j_call: TRBJ2-7; clone_size: -; d_call: -; v_call: TRBV6-5; cdr3_nt: TGTGCCAGCAGTTACTCCCCTCTCTACGAGCAGTACTTC; cdr3_aa: CASSYSPLYEQYF
j_call: TRBJ2-2; clone_size: -; d_call: TRBD1; v_call: TRBV18; cdr3_nt: TGTGCCAGCTCGCCGGTGGGACAGGTGAACACCGGGGAGCTGTTTTTT; cdr3_aa: CASSPVGQVNTGELFF
j_call: TRBJ2-1; clone_size: few; d_call: TRBD2; v_call: TRBV5-1; cdr3_nt: TGCGCCAGCAGCTTGGCCAGCTCTAGCGGGGACGGCCCAATGAACCAGTTCTTC; cdr3_aa: CASSLASSSGDGPMNQFF
j_call: TRBJ2-2; clone_size: few; d_call: -; v_call: TRBV9; cdr3_nt: TGTGCCAGCAGCGTAGTGGGTGACTCCTACACCGGGGAGCTGTTTTTT; cdr3_aa: CASSVVGDSYTGELFF
j_call: TRBJ2-6; clone_size: -; d_call: -; v_call: TRBV11-2; cdr3_nt: TGTGCCAGCAGACGTCCCGGGACAAGAATCTCTGGGGCCAACGTCCTGACTTTC; cdr3_aa: CASRRPGTRISGANVLTF
j_call: TRBJ2-5; clone_size: -; d_call: -; v_call: TRBV6-5; cdr3_nt: TGTGCCAGCAGTTACCCGTGGGGGGAGCAGTACTTC; cdr3_aa: CASSYPWGEQYF
j_call: TRBJ1-5; clone_size: -; d_call: -; v_call: TRBV7-8; cdr3_nt: TGTGCCAGCAGCTTAGCGCGTGAACAGCCCCAGCATTTT; cdr3_aa: CASSLAREQPQHF
j_call: TRBJ2-3; clone_size: -; d_call: -; v_call: TRBV7-6; cdr3_nt: TGTGCCAGCAGCTTATCATTGGCCCGGGGAACAGATACGCAGTATTTT; cdr3_aa: CASSLSLARGTDTQYF
j_call: TRBJ2-7; clone_size: -; d_call: TRBD2; v_call: TRBV19; cdr3_nt: TGTGCCAGTAGTCCCACTACTAGCGGGAGGGTCTACGAGCAGTACTTC; cdr3_aa: CASSPTTSGRVYEQYF
j_call: TRBJ1-2; clone_size: -; d_call: TRBD1; v_call: TRBV28; cdr3_nt: TGTGCCAGGGACAGGGCCGTAATCTATGGCTACACCTTC; cdr3_aa: CARDRAVIYGYTF
j_call: TRBJ1-1; clone_size: -; d_call: -; v_call: TRBV7-8; cdr3_nt: TGTGCCAGCAGCCACCGGGACACTAACACTGAAGCTTTCTTT; cdr3_aa: CASSHRDTNTEAFF
j_call: TRBJ1-1; clone_size: -; d_call: -; v_call: TRBV2; cdr3_nt: TGTGCCAGCACTTTACTAGGTGAAGCTTTCTTT; cdr3_aa: CASTLLGEAFF
j_call: TRBJ2-7; clone_size: -; d_call: -; v_call: TRBV6-5; cdr3_nt: TGTGCCAGCAGTTACTCGGGTGGGGGGATCCTCGACGAGCAGTACTTC; cdr3_aa: CASSYSGGGILDEQYF
j_call: TRBJ2-7; clone_size: -; d_call: TRBD1; v_call: TRBV6-1; cdr3_nt: TGTGCCAGCAGTGAGGGACAGGGGAGGGGTCTCTACGAGCAGTACTTC; cdr3_aa: CASSEGQGRGLYEQYF
j_call: TRBJ2-5; clone_size: once; d_call: -; v_call: TRBV5-1; cdr3_nt: TGCGCCAGCAGCTCAACGACTAGAAAAGAGACCCAGTACTTC; cdr3_aa: CASSSTTRKETQYF
j_call: TRBJ2-7; clone_size: -; d_call: TRBD1; v_call: TRBV30; cdr3_nt: TGTGCCTGGGGACAGGGTTACGAGCAGTACTTC; cdr3_aa: CAWGQGYEQYF
j_call: TRBJ1-5; clone_size: -; d_call: -; v_call: TRBV7-9; cdr3_nt: TGTTCCAGCAGCTTCGTCAATCAGCCCCAGCATTTT; cdr3_aa: CSSSFVNQPQHF
j_call: TRBJ2-1; clone_size: -; d_call: TRBD2; v_call: TRBV2; cdr3_nt: TGTGCCAGCTCGGGAGGCTACAATGAGCAGTTCTTC; cdr3_aa: CASSGGYNEQFF
j_call: TRBJ2-4; clone_size: -; d_call: TRBD1; v_call: TRBV9; cdr3_nt: TGTGCCAGCAGCGCTTCAGGGGGCAGCCTCGCCAAAAACATTCAGTACTTC; cdr3_aa: CASSASGGSLAKNIQYF
j_call: TRBJ2-2; clone_size: -; d_call: TRBD2; v_call: TRBV25-1; cdr3_nt: TGTGCCAGCAGCCCCCCGGGACTAGCGTCTACCGGGGAGCTGTTTTTT; cdr3_aa: CASSPPGLASTGELFF
j_call: TRBJ2-3; clone_size: -; d_call: TRBD2; v_call: TRBV11-1; cdr3_nt: TGTGCCAGCAGCTTCGCCGGGACTAGTTCGACAGATACGCAGTATTTT; cdr3_aa: CASSFAGTSSTDTQYF
j_call: TRBJ2-2; clone_size: -; d_call: TRBD2; v_call: TRBV11-3; cdr3_nt: TGTGCCAGCAGCCTCGGACTAGCGAACACCGGGGAGCTGTTTTTT; cdr3_aa: CASSLGLANTGELFF
j_call: TRBJ2-7; clone_size: -; d_call: TRBD1; v_call: TRBV4-1; cdr3_nt: TGCGCCAGCAGCCAAGGGACAGGAACCTACGAGCAGTACTTC; cdr3_aa: CASSQGTGTYEQYF
j_call: TRBJ1-5; clone_size: -; d_call: -; v_call: TRBV6-1; cdr3_nt: TGTGCCGTTGGAGTATACAATCAGCCCCAGCATTTT; cdr3_aa: CAVGVYNQPQHF
j_call: TRBJ1-2; clone_size: -; d_call: -; v_call: TRBV28; cdr3_nt: TGTGCCAGCAGTCCAGCCGGTACAGCCTCGCAGGGCTACACCTTC; cdr3_aa: CASSPAGTASQGYTF
j_call: TRBJ2-7; clone_size: -; d_call: TRBD1; v_call: TRBV9; cdr3_nt: TGTGCCAGCAGCGCGAGGGGACAGGGAAGAACCTTCTACGAGCAGTACTTC; cdr3_aa: CASSARGQGRTFYEQYF
j_call: TRBJ2-2; clone_size: -; d_call: -; v_call: TRBV7-7; cdr3_nt: TGTGCTAGCAGCTTAGCCCCCACAGGGATGTTCGAGCTGTTTTTT; cdr3_aa: CASSLAPTGMFELFF
j_call: TRBJ1-1; clone_size: few; d_call: -; v_call: TRBV6-1; cdr3_nt: TGTGCCAGCCGACGAGGTCCGAACACTGAAGCTTTCTTT; cdr3_aa: CASRRGPNTEAFF
j_call: TRBJ2-5; clone_size: -; d_call: TRBD2; v_call: TRBV11-2; cdr3_nt: TGTGCCAGCAGGCGACTAGCGGGAAAACAAGAGACCCAGTACTTC; cdr3_aa: CASRRLAGKQETQYF
j_call: TRBJ2-7; clone_size: -; d_call: TRBD1; v_call: TRBV29-1; cdr3_nt: TGCAGCGTTCCACCGGGACAGGACTACGAGCAGTACTTC; cdr3_aa: CSVPPGQDYEQYF
j_call: TRBJ2-1; clone_size: few; d_call: TRBD2; v_call: TRBV2; cdr3_nt: TGTGCCAGCAGCGAAGCGGGAGGGCCGTTTAGGGAGCAGTTCTTC; cdr3_aa: CASSEAGGPFREQFF
j_call: TRBJ1-1; clone_size: -; d_call: -; v_call: TRBV30; cdr3_nt: TGTGCCTGGACATGGCTGAACACTGAAGCTTTCTTT; cdr3_aa: CAWTWLNTEAFF
j_call: TRBJ2-5; clone_size: -; d_call: -; v_call: TRBV6-1; cdr3_nt: TGTGCCAGCAGTGAGAGGGAGACCCAGTACTTC; cdr3_aa: CASSERETQYF
j_call: TRBJ2-1; clone_size: -; d_call: TRBD2; v_call: TRBV11-2; cdr3_nt: TGTGCCAGCAGCTTAGATCCGGCGGGAGGGCCGCAAGGTAATGAGCAGTTCTTC; cdr3_aa: CASSLDPAGGPQGNEQFF
j_call: TRBJ2-1; clone_size: -; d_call: TRBD2; v_call: TRBV4-2; cdr3_nt: TGTGCCAGCACCCCGGAAGGTAACGGGAGGGCCGGTAATGAGCAGTTCTTC; cdr3_aa: CASTPEGNGRAGNEQFF
j_call: TRBJ1-1; clone_size: -; d_call: -; v_call: TRBV21-1; cdr3_nt: -; cdr3_aa: CAACWGRGNTEAFF
j_call: TRBJ2-3; clone_size: -; d_call: TRBD2; v_call: TRBV7-7; cdr3_nt: TGTGCCAGCAGCCCAAGCCCAGCGGGAGGGGGTACGCAGTATTTT; cdr3_aa: CASSPSPAGGGTQYF
j_call: TRBJ2-7; clone_size: -; d_call: TRBD2; v_call: TRBV5-1; cdr3_nt: TGCGCCAGCAGTTATACTAGCGGCTCCTACGAGCAGTACTTC; cdr3_aa: CASSYTSGSYEQYF
j_call: TRBJ2-2; clone_size: -; d_call: TRBD1; v_call: TRBV6-5; cdr3_nt: TGTGCCAGCAGAGACAGGGTAAACACCGGGGAGCTGTTTTTT; cdr3_aa: CASRDRVNTGELFF
j_call: TRBJ1-5; clone_size: -; d_call: -; v_call: TRBV4-2; cdr3_nt: TGTGCCAGCAGCCAGGGGAGGGTTCGTAGCAATCAGCCCCAGCATTTT; cdr3_aa: CASSQGRVRSNQPQHF
j_call: TRBJ2-7; clone_size: -; d_call: -; v_call: TRBV11-2; cdr3_nt: TGTGCCAGCAGCCAAAACAGGGACCTCTCCTACGAGCAGTACTTC; cdr3_aa: CASSQNRDLSYEQYF
j_call: TRBJ1-5; clone_size: -; d_call: TRBD1; v_call: TRBV5-8; cdr3_nt: TGTGCCAGCAGCCCGGGACAGCTTGAGAATCAGCCCCAGCATTTT; cdr3_aa: CASSPGQLENQPQHF